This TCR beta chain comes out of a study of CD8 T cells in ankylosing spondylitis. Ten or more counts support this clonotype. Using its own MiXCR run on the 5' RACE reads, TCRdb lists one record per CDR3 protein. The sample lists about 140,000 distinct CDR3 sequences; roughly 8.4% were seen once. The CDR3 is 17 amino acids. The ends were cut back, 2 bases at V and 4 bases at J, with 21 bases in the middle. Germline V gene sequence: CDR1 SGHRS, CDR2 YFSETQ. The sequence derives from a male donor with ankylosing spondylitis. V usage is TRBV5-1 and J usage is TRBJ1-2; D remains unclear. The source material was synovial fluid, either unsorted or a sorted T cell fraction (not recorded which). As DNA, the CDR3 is TGCGCCAGCAGCTTTGGCCCCTCAGGTGAACTTTCCTATGGCTACACCTTC. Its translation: CASSFGPSGELSYGYTF.